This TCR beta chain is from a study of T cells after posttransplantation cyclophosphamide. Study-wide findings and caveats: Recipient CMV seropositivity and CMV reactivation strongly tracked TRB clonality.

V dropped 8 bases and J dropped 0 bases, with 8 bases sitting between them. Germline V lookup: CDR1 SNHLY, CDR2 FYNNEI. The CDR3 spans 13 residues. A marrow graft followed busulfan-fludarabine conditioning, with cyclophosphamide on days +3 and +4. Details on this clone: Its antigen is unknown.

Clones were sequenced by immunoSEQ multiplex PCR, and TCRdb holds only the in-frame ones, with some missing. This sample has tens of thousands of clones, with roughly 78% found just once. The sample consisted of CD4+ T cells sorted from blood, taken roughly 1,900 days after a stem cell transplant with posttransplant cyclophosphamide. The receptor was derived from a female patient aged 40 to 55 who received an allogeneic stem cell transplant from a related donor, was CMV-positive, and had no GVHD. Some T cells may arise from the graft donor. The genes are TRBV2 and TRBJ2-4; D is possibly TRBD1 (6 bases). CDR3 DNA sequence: TGTGCCAGCCAGGACAGAGCCAAAAACATTCAGTACTTC. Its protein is CASQDRAKNIQYF.